The 7 T cell receptor beta chains below all came from one sample that was sequenced in a study of patients and donors after allogeneic stem cell transplantation (dated by TCRdb to the early 2020s). The library was made by RT-PCR. TCRdb records NextSeq 550 as the sequencer. TCRdb itself trimmed the public reads at Q25 with fastp, ran MiXCR and retained productive beta chains. Rows are unified per CDR3 protein, each entry keeping the most common DNA and genes. Here the sample has about a million distinct CDR3 sequences; roughly 18% occur a single time. 5% to 7.5% of the sample rests with the top ten. The sample consisted of blood, either unsorted or a sorted T cell fraction (not recorded which). Receptors originate from a human donor who was either an allogeneic HSCT recipient or a stem cell or donor lymphocyte infusion donor (not recorded which). It is not recorded whose cells these are; they may come from a transplant donor.

Remarks on this clonotype: Because it lacks the conserved phenylalanine or tryptophan at the end, this CDR3 is likely a read error. The V call is TRBV4-1, the J call TRBJ2-5; D unresolved. Trimming removed 3 bases from V and 0 bases from J, with 11 bases in between. This CDR3 has 15 amino acids. CDR1 and CDR2 from the germline V gene are MGHRA and YSYEKL. The DNA for the CDR3 is TGCGCCAGCAGCCACGTGCCCAGCAACCAAGAGACCCAGTACCTC. It yields the protein CASSHVPSNQETQYL.

This clonotype has just a few counts. V is TRBV4-3 and J is TRBJ1-3; 7 bases fit TRBD1. The V segment lost 3 bases and the J segment 8 bases; nucleotides outside the gene matches: 7. The germline V gene encodes CDR1 LGHNA and CDR2 YSLEER. This CDR3 contains 14 residues. The CDR3 DNA reads TGCGCCAGCAGCCAGATGGGCAGGGGGGACACCATATATTTT. Protein: CASSQMGRGDTIYF.

The chain links TRBV5-1 to TRBJ1-2; tentative D call: TRBD1 (5 bases). Germline CDR1 and CDR2: SGHRS and YFSETQ. The V end lost 0 bases, the J end lost 5 bases, and 11 bases lay between the germline ends. This CDR3 spans 14 amino acids. CDR3 in DNA: TGCGCCAGCAGCTTGGAGTCCCAGGGATATGGCTACACCTTC. Translating it yields CASSLESQGYGYTF. The variable domain in full, completed from reference TRBV5-1 and TRBJ1-2, reads KAGVTQTPRYLIKTRGQQVTLSCSPISGHRSVSWYQQTPGQGLQFLFEYFSETQRNKGNFPGRFSGRQFSNSRSEMNVSTLELGDSALYLCASSLESQGYGYTFGSGTRLTVV.

The CDR3 coding sequence is TGTGCCAGCAGTTACTCACTAGCGGGGGGGACAGATACGCAGTATTTT. It encodes CASSYSLAGGTDTQYF. The chain uses TRBV6-5 and TRBJ2-3; 13 bases agree with TRBD2. The J segment lost 3 bases and the V segment lost 0 bases, leaving 0 bases of the junction unmatched. The CDR3 length is 16 residues. Germline V lookup: CDR1 MNHEY, CDR2 SVGAGI.

This clonotype was counted a few times. The rearrangement links TRBV12-3 or TRBV12-4 to TRBJ1-2; 9 nucleotides match TRBD1. The J segment lost 6 bases and the V segment lost 1 base, leaving 9 bases of the junction unmatched. The CDR3 runs 16 residues. DNA of the CDR3: TGTGCCAGCAGTTTAGGCGGGACAGGGATTGGAGATGGCTACACCTTC. Protein sequence: CASSLGGTGIGDGYTF.

This clonotype was seen only a few times. J is TRBJ2-1 and V is TRBV28; the match to TRBD2 covers 12 bases. V lost 4 bases to trimming and J lost 8 bases; unmatched junction nucleotides: 9. The V gene's germline CDR1 is MDHEN and CDR2 SYDVKM. The CDR3 is 16 residues long. CDR3 region: CASSSTTSGRVHEQFF. The CDR3 DNA follows: TGTGCCAGCAGTTCGACGACTAGCGGGAGAGTACATGAGCAGTTCTTC. The full variable domain, completed using reference TRBV28 and TRBJ2-1, is DVKVTQSSRYLVKRTGEKVFLECVQDMDHENMFWYRQDPGLGLRLIYFSYDVKMKEKGDIPEGYSVSREKKERFSLILESASTNQTSMYLCASSSTTSGRVHEQFFGPGTRLTVL.

DNA for the CDR3: TGTGCCATCAGTGACGTAGCCAAAAACATTCAGTACTTC. This sequence encodes CAISDVAKNIQYF. The rearrangement uses TRBV10-3 and TRBJ2-4; D remains ambiguous. The germline V gene encodes CDR1 ENHRY and CDR2 SYGVKD. V lost 3 bases, J lost 0 bases, and 3 bases lay in between. The CDR3 runs 13 residues.